The TCR beta chain under discussion was sequenced for a study of blood T cell repertoires in COVID-19. Study summary: Spain, Italy and the United States supplied samples that represented acute and convalescent COVID-19. Sources were T cells, B-cell-depleted T cells, or PBMCs; the material itself was cDNA or gDNA.

Trimming shortened V by 5 bases and J by 5 bases, and 12 bases separated the two germline ends. CDR3 length: 14 amino acids. Germline V CDR1 and CDR2: MDHEN, SYDVKM. Data came from immunoSEQ multiplex PCR; TCRdb stores just in-frame clones and leaves some out. The table lists some 140,000 clones, approximately 86% of them singletons. This clone was seen more than once but under ten times. V usage is TRBV28 and J usage is TRBJ1-4; no firm D call. Specimen: peripheral blood. This receptor was taken from a man in his 60s with COVID-19, enrolled during active disease. DNA for the CDR3: TGTGCCAGCAGTCCCTTCACGGTAAATGAAAAACTGTTTTTT. Its protein product is CASSPFTVNEKLFF.